Each of the 19 T cell receptor beta chains below was sequenced from the same sample in a study of blood T cell repertoires in COVID-19. TCRdb's table, derived via immunoSEQ multiplex PCR, lists solely in-frame clones and lacks some. Counted here are about 70,000 clones, about 90% occurring once; the ten biggest clones make up around 10%. Sample: peripheral blood. Receptors were obtained from a human donor in a cohort sampled during active COVID-19.

The V call is TRBV12-3 or TRBV12-4, the J call TRBJ2-5; D gene ambiguous. Trimming removed 5 bases from V and 1 base from J, with 8 bases in between. There are 13 residues in the CDR3. The CDR3: CASSLGFQETQYF. In DNA, the CDR3 is TGTGCCAGCAGTCTTGGCTTCCAAGAGACCCAGTACTTC.

This clone was recorded once. The chain employs TRBV19 and TRBJ2-7; D perhaps matches TRBD2 (5 bases). CDR1 is LNHDA and CDR2 is SQIVND in the germline V gene (reference sequence). V lost 5 bases to trimming and J lost 3 bases, with 11 bases between them. The CDR3 loop spans 13 amino acids. The CDR3 DNA is TGTGCCAGTAGTCGAAAGACTAACTACGAGCAGTACTTC. It encodes CASSRKTNYEQYF.

This clone was counted a single time. This sequence joins TRBV18 and TRBJ2-7, with 8 bases that match TRBD2. V lost 3 bases and J lost 6; bases outside the gene matches: 13. Germline-derived CDR1 and CDR2 are KGHSH and LQKENI. The CDR3 spans 16 residues. CDR3: CASSPSAGGLHREQYF. CDR3 coding DNA: TGTGCCAGCTCACCTTCCGCGGGGGGCTTGCATCGCGAGCAGTACTTC.

The chain carries TRBV10-2 and TRBJ2-1; TRBD1 might be the D (5 bases). The germline V gene encodes CDR1 WSHSY and CDR2 SAAADI. The CDR3 runs 17 residues. The germline V and J ends were trimmed by 0 bases and 2 bases, with 14 bases remaining between them. CDR3 nucleotide sequence: TGCGCCAGCAGTGAGTCGAAGGGGCGCACCCCCTACAATGAGCAGTTCTTC. It translates to CASSESKGRTPYNEQFF.

This chain joins TRBV5-6 and TRBJ1-4; D is undetermined. V dropped 0 bases and J dropped 0 bases, with 6 bases sitting between them. This CDR3 has 15 amino acids. CDR1 is SGHDT and CDR2 is YYEEEE in the germline V gene. The CDR3 DNA follows: TGTGCCAGCAGCTTGGGTGTAGCAACTAATGAAAAACTGTTTTTT. This encodes CASSLGVATNEKLFF.

The V call is TRBV5-1, the J call TRBJ2-4, with a possible D match to TRBD1 (5 bases). CDR3 length: 14 residues. Germline CDR1 is SGHRS and CDR2 is YFSETQ. The V end was cut by 1 base, the J end by 2 bases, with 7 bases between. CDR3 loop: CASSLTGSKNIQYF. The CDR3 DNA sequence: TGCGCCAGCAGCTTGACAGGTTCCAAAAACATTCAGTACTTC.

The rearrangement joins TRBV6-2 or TRBV6-3 to TRBJ1-5; D may be TRBD1 (5 bases). The CDR3 contains 15 residues. CDR1 is MNHEY and CDR2 is SVGEGT in the germline V gene. The V gene lost 6 bases and the J gene lost 6 bases, with 18 bases spanning the gap. In DNA, the CDR3 is TGTGCCAGCAGCGCCGACACCGTAGGGGCTCAGCCCCAGCATTTT. This sequence encodes CASSADTVGAQPQHF.

This clone showed up just once. V and J are TRBV2 and TRBJ1-2; TRBD1 is a possible D gene (5 bases). The V gene's germline CDR1 is SNHLY and CDR2 FYNNEI. Trimming stripped 3 bases from V and 7 bases from J, with 15 bases between. The CDR3 contains 14 residues. CDR3 nucleotides: TGTGCCAGCAGTGAGGTTGGCCAGGGTGGTGGCTACACCTTC. It is translated as CASSEVGQGGGYTF. Using reference TRBV2 and TRBJ1-2 for the parts outside the CDR3, the full variable domain is EPEVTQTPSHQVTQMGQEVILRCVPISNHLYFYWYRQILGQKVEFLVSFYNNEISEKSEIFDDQFSVERPDGSNFTLKIRSTKLEDSAMYFCASSEVGQGGGYTFGSGTRLTVV.

The chain couples TRBV7-8 to TRBJ2-3; D remains unclear. The ends were cut back, 5 bases at V and 1 base at J, with 10 bases in the middle. Germline assignment: CDR1 SGHVS and CDR2 FQNEAQ. The CDR3 length is 14 residues. CDR3 in DNA: TGTGCCAGCAGCCCGCGGTGGGGCACAGATACGCAGTATTTT. Protein sequence: CASSPRWGTDTQYF.

The rearrangement uses TRBV27 and TRBJ1-5, with D maybe TRBD1 (5 bases). The CDR3 spans 18 residues. The V gene lost 5 bases and the J gene lost 1 base, with 21 bases spanning the gap. CDR1 is MNHEY, CDR2 SMNVEV, per germline (reference sequence). The CDR3: CASSPRSFGGISNQPQHF. DNA of the CDR3: TGTGCCAGCAGTCCCCGAAGCTTTGGGGGGATCAGCAATCAGCCCCAGCATTTT.

This chain connects TRBV7-2 to TRBJ1-2; 8 nucleotides line up with TRBD1. The CDR3 consists of 13 residues. Germline-derived CDR1 and CDR2 are SGHTA and FQGNSA. V shed 5 bases and J 5 bases; nucleotides not matched to a gene: 4. The CDR3 loop is CASSAGQVYGYTF. The CDR3 nucleotides are TGTGCCAGCAGCGCGGGACAGGTTTATGGCTACACCTTC.

V is TRBV27 and J is TRBJ2-3; TRBD1 agrees at 11 bases. From germline, CDR1 is MNHEY and CDR2 SMNVEV (reference sequence). V lost 5 bases to trimming and J lost 3 bases; unmatched junction nucleotides: 4. This CDR3 comprises 15 residues. This CDR3 reads CASSPGQGATDTQYF. CDR3 bases: TGTGCCAGCAGTCCCGGACAGGGGGCAACAGATACGCAGTATTTT.

V usage is TRBV27 and J usage is TRBJ1-4; tentatively, D is TRBD1 (6 bases). Germline V gene sequence: CDR1 MNHEY, CDR2 SMNVEV (reference sequence). This CDR3 contains 20 residues. Trimming removed 0 bases from V and 4 bases from J, with 24 bases in between. CDR3 amino acids: CASSLSIRVGGHSNNEKLFF. CDR3 DNA sequence: TGTGCCAGCAGTTTATCTATCCGGGTAGGGGGACACTCCAATAATGAAAAACTGTTTTTT.

The chain combines TRBV7-8 with TRBJ1-2; 7 positions agree with TRBD1. After removal of 2 bases from V and 7 bases from J, the junction contained 4 bases not matched to a gene. CDR3 length: 13 amino acids. The germline V gene has CDR1 SGHVS and CDR2 FQNEAQ. CDR3 in amino acids: CASSLFDRVGYTF. The CDR3 bases are TGTGCCAGCAGCTTATTTGACAGGGTTGGCTACACCTTC.

This clone was seen just once. V and J are TRBV6-5 and TRBJ2-4; D is perhaps TRBD2 (5 bases). This CDR3 is built from 15 residues. Germline values: CDR1 MNHEY, CDR2 SVGAGI. V was shortened by 9 bases and J by 2 bases, with 17 bases between the two germline ends. The DNA for the CDR3 is TGTGCCAGTCGTTCTGGGAGTAAGACCAAAAACATTCAGTACTTC. Translating gives CASRSGSKTKNIQYF.

The V gene is TRBV10-3, the J gene TRBJ2-7, with 9 nucleotides matching TRBD1. From germline, CDR1 is ENHRY and CDR2 SYGVKD. This CDR3 is 16 amino acids long. The V and J ends lost 6 bases and 7 bases, in that order; junction bases with no gene match: 16. The CDR3, as DNA: TGTGCCATCAGACGAAACTTGGACAGGGGTTTGGGAGAGCAGTACTTC. This sequence encodes CAIRRNLDRGLGEQYF.

The gene calls are TRBV14 and TRBJ1-6; 8 positions agree with TRBD1. CDR3 length: 21 amino acids. Germline V CDR1 and CDR2: SGHDN, FVKESK. With V trimmed by 1 base and J by 4 bases, 18 bases remained unmatched. In DNA, the CDR3 is TGTGCCAGCAGCCAAGGGGGGAGACAGGGGAGATATCCCAAATATAATTCACCCCTCCACTTT. Protein sequence: CASSQGGRQGRYPKYNSPLHF. The whole variable domain, remainder taken from reference TRBV14 and TRBJ1-6, is EAGVTQFPSHSVIEKGQTVTLRCDPISGHDNLYWYRRVMGKEIKFLLHFVKESKQDESGMPNNRFLAERTGGTYSTLKVQPAELEDSGVYFCASSQGGRQGRYPKYNSPLHFGNGTRLTVT.

This chain links TRBV4-1 with TRBJ2-5; TRBD2 agrees at 11 bases. Germline CDR1 is MGHRA and CDR2 is YSYEKL. V trimming: 3 bases; J trimming: 2 bases; junction bases outside the gene matches: 5. The CDR3 loop spans 16 amino acids. CDR3 DNA: TGCGCCAGCAGCCACGTACTAGCGGGGGTACAAGAGACCCAGTACTTC. Translating gives CASSHVLAGVQETQYF.

V is TRBV28 and J is TRBJ1-4; 7 nucleotides line up with TRBD1. Germline values: CDR1 MDHEN, CDR2 SYDVKM. V was clipped by 7 bases and J by 2 bases; unmatched bases: 4. This CDR3 is 14 amino acids long. The CDR3 DNA is TGTGCCAGCACCTTGACAGGGACTAATGAAAAACTGTTTTTT. This sequence encodes CASTLTGTNEKLFF.